This T cell receptor beta chain comes out of a study of blood T cell repertoires in COVID-19. Here immunoSEQ multiplex PCR was the method, and the copy in TCRdb shows in-frame clones only, minus some. This table holds around 70,000 clones, 83% found once. CDR3 length: 16 residues. The V gene end was trimmed by 3 bases and the J gene end by 0 bases; junction bases not matched to a gene: 3. In germline, CDR1 is LGHNA, CDR2 YSLEER. The clonotype comes from a man of 80 years or more with acute or convalescent COVID-19. The specimen was peripheral blood. The chain links TRBV4-3 to TRBJ2-1; 9 nucleotides match TRBD2. CDR3 sequence (DNA): TGCGCCAGCAGCCAGATTAGCGGGAGCTCCTACAATGAGCAGTTCTTC. This sequence encodes CASSQISGSSYNEQFF.